This T cell receptor (beta chain) stems from a study of Graves' ophthalmopathy and Graves' hyperthyroidism. The overall study: Peripheral blood samples were taken at initial diagnosis, before any treatment.

Amplification of TCR beta CDR3 regions used RNA transcripts. After a first-round RT-PCR with HTBI primers, a second-round multiplex PCR was run. Each CDR3 protein is one row after TCRdb ran MiXCR on the multiplex PCR reads. This table holds 500,000 to 700,000 distinct CDR3 sequences, 22% found once. What was sequenced was peripheral blood. The TCR was taken from a woman younger than 30 with stable Graves' hyperthyroidism. Some clones in this sample may be carry-over from other donors' samples.

The CDR3 DNA follows: TGTGCCAGCAGTGAGGCAGGTCACGACACTGAAGCTTTCTTT. This translates into CASSEAGHDTEAFF. This chain connects TRBV6-1 to TRBJ1-1; D gene unclear. CDR1 is MNHNS and CDR2 is SASEGT in the germline V gene. Deletions cut 3 bases from V and 3 bases from J, with 11 bases between. There are 14 residues in the CDR3.